This TCR beta chain stems from a study of blood T cell repertoires in COVID-19. In the study overall: The study drew acute and convalescent COVID-19 samples from the United States, Italy and Spain.

There are 15 residues in the CDR3. Germline values: CDR1 KGHDR, CDR2 SFDVKD. Trimming took 5 bases from V and 2 from J; bases not matched to a gene: 5. In the original processing: Amplification with reference gene primers provided the estimates of nucleated cell counts. Using immunoSEQ multiplex PCR, the repertoire was profiled, and TCRdb retains in-frame clones only, with some absent. The D gene and trimming were derived from the DNA, and the V and J assignments and clone size from that table. The data show 150,000 to 200,000 clones, 89% seen once. The clonotype originates from a man younger than 35 who had recovered from COVID-19. Sequencing was done on a sample of peripheral blood. The gene calls are TRBV24-1 and TRBJ2-7, with 10 bases matching TRBD1. CDR3 coding DNA: TGTGCCACCAGTGGGTGGGACAGGGGCACCTACGAGCAGTACTTC. Its translation: CATSGWDRGTYEQYF.